These T cell receptor beta chains were read from a single sample in a study of identical twins. TCRdb passed the 5' RACE reads through MiXCR, listing each CDR3 protein once. The sample consists of 500,000 to 650,000 distinct CDR3 sequences, about 7.1% of them appearing once. This same sample was also taken into another study, of yellow fever vaccine responses in identical twins.

The sequenced sample was PBMCs. The source of these receptors is a woman younger than 30 in good health. The CDR3 runs from the conserved cysteine through the conserved F or W. Each record gives: D gene, J gene, V gene, clone size, CDR3 DNA, CDR3 protein. D genes are given only for firm matches. Clone size is stated in some rows and not others, as once, few, many or a class when expanded.

NA | TRBJ2-1 | TRBV29-1 | many | TGCAGCGTTGGGGCTAGCCGAGGTGAGCAGTTCTTC | CSVGASRGEQFF
NA | TRBJ1-1 | TRBV20-1 | many | TGCAGCACGACGACAGACCAGAACACTGAAGCTTTCTTT | CSTTTDQNTEAFF
NA | TRBJ2-1 | TRBV20-1 | NA | TGCAGTGCCCCCCTGGGGGGCTCCTACAATGAGCAGTTCTTC | CSAPLGGSYNEQFF
NA | TRBJ2-5 | TRBV10-3 | once | TGTGCCATCAGGCCTGGACTTAAAGAGACCCCGTACTTC | CAIRPGLKETPYF
NA | TRBJ1-2 | TRBV12-3/TRBV12-4 | many | TGTGCCAGCAGTTTTGGCCGACGGACTAACTATGGCTACACCTTC | CASSFGRRTNYGYTF
NA | TRBJ2-7 | TRBV7-2 | few | TGTGCCAGCAGCTCCGGACGGATCACTAAGGCCTACGAGCAGTACTTC | CASSSGRITKAYEQYF
TRBD1 | TRBJ2-7 | TRBV20-1 | many | TGCAGTGCAAGACCGACTGACAGGGGACTTTACGAGCAGTACTTC | CSARPTDRGLYEQYF
NA | TRBJ1-1 | TRBV2 | many | TGTGCCAGCACACAAAGGCCCACTGAAGCTTTCTTT | CASTQRPTEAFF
TRBD1 | TRBJ1-1 | TRBV12-5 | many | TGTGCTAGTGGCAGAAACGGACAGGGGCGTTTCTTT | CASGRNGQGRFF
NA | TRBJ2-5 | TRBV20-1 | few | TGCAGTGCACAGAGCGTGTTGGGGGCCCAAGAGACCCAGTACTTC | CSAQSVLGAQETQYF
TRBD2 | TRBJ2-1 | TRBV10-3 | many | TGTGCCATCAGTGACCGGACTAGCGGGCAAGATGAGCAGTTCTTC | CAISDRTSGQDEQFF
TRBD1 | TRBJ1-5 | TRBV7-8 | NA | TGTGCCAGCAGCTTGGGACAGGGGCGCAATCAGCCCCAGCATTTT | CASSLGQGRNQPQHF
NA | TRBJ1-5 | TRBV2 | few | TGTGCCAGCAGTGAGAGGGGGTATAGCAATCAGCCCCAGCATTTT | CASSERGYSNQPQHF
NA | TRBJ2-5 | TRBV12-3/TRBV12-4 | few | TGTGCCAGCAGTTTAAACCCAAAGGCAGGAGAAGAGACCCAGTACTTC | CASSLNPKAGEETQYF
NA | TRBJ1-5 | TRBV7-9 | many | TGTGCCAGCAGCCTGGGAATTCAGCCCCAGCATTTT | CASSLGIQPQHF
NA | TRBJ2-5 | TRBV20-1 | many | TGCAGTGCTAGACTCCGTTCGGAAGAGACCCAGTACTTC | CSARLRSEETQYF
NA | TRBJ2-1 | TRBV20-1 | NA | TGCAGTGCCATGCTGGTAAGCAATGAGCAGTTCTTC | CSAMLVSNEQFF
TRBD1 | TRBJ2-4 | TRBV20-1 | few | TGCAGTGCTAGAAATTTGGGACAGGATATATCGATTCAGTACTTC | CSARNLGQDISIQYF
NA | TRBJ1-1 | TRBV20-1 | NA | TGCAGTGCTAGGGTGGGGGGGGAGAACACTGAAGCTTTCTTT | CSARVGGENTEAFF
TRBD1 | TRBJ1-2 | TRBV29-1 | many | TGCAGCGTTGTTGGACAGGCCGATGCTAACTATGGCTACACCTTC | CSVVGQADANYGYTF
TRBD2 | TRBJ2-3 | TRBV5-1 | NA | TGCGCCAGCAGCGGGACGGGACTAGGAGGCACAGATACGCAGTATTTT | CASSGTGLGGTDTQYF
TRBD2 | TRBJ2-3 | TRBV2 | NA | TGTGCCAGCAGCCGGGGGGGGGAAACAGATACGCAGTATTTT | CASSRGGETDTQYF
NA | TRBJ1-4 | TRBV12-3/TRBV12-4 | few | TGTGCCAGCAGTTATGGACAGATTAATGAAAAACTGTTTTTT | CASSYGQINEKLFF
NA | TRBJ2-3 | TRBV5-1 | NA | TGCGCCAGCAGCGCCATACTAGAGTCGTACGTGCAGTATTTT | CASSAILESYVQYF
TRBD2 | TRBJ2-7 | TRBV5-1 | NA | TGCGCCAGCAGCCCGGGGACTAGCGGGAGACACCACGAGCAGTACTTC | CASSPGTSGRHHEQYF
TRBD1 | TRBJ1-3 | TRBV29-1 | few | TGCAGCGTTGACGGGGGACAGGGCCCCACAAACTCTGGAAACACCATATATTTT | CSVDGGQGPTNSGNTIYF
NA | TRBJ2-7 | TRBV12-3/TRBV12-4 | NA | TGTGCCAGCAGTTTAGTCTTCGGGCCGCCGTACGAGCAGTACTTC | CASSLVFGPPYEQYF
TRBD2 | TRBJ2-1 | TRBV20-1 | NA | TGCAGTGCTAGACTAGCGGGAATTGATCACAATGAGCAGTTCTTC | CSARLAGIDHNEQFF
NA | TRBJ2-5 | TRBV11-2 | few | TGTGCCAGCAGCCAAGCCGGGGAGACCCAGTACTTC | CASSQAGETQYF
NA | TRBJ1-6 | TRBV6-1 | few | TGTGCCAGCAGGGCCGGACAGTATAATTCACCCCTCCACTTT | CASRAGQYNSPLHF
NA | TRBJ2-1 | TRBV9 | NA | TGTGCCAGCAGCGTAGCTGGCGGGACCTCATACAATGAGCAGTTCTTC | CASSVAGGTSYNEQFF
NA | TRBJ1-5 | TRBV6-4 | NA | TGTGCCAGCAGTGCATCAGGGGGCAATCAGCCCCAGCATTTT | CASSASGGNQPQHF
TRBD2 | TRBJ2-1 | TRBV5-5 | many | TGTGCCAGCAGCGTTGGACTAGCGGGTACCTACAATGAGCAGTTCTTC | CASSVGLAGTYNEQFF
NA | TRBJ2-2 | TRBV2 | NA | TGTGCCAGCAGTGAGGGGGCCGGGACCGGGGAGCTGTTTTTT | CASSEGAGTGELFF
NA | TRBJ1-1 | TRBV29-1 | once | TGCAGCGCTGAGGGGCAGGGTAAGAACACTGAAGCTTTCTTT | CSAEGQGKNTEAFF
TRBD2 | TRBJ2-1 | TRBV5-6 | few | TGTGCCAGCAGCTCCCCGACCCCTTCTAGCGGGAGGGCCTACAATGAGCAGTTCTTC | CASSSPTPSSGRAYNEQFF
TRBD2 | TRBJ2-2 | TRBV7-3 | many | TGTGCCAGCAGCTCCCTAGCGGCGAACACCGGGGAGCTGTTTTTT | CASSSLAANTGELFF
NA | TRBJ2-1 | TRBV11-2 | many | TGTGCCAGCAGCCCAAAGGGGACCTACAATGAGCAGTTCTTC | CASSPKGTYNEQFF
NA | TRBJ1-4 | TRBV3-1 | few | TGTGCCAGCAGCCAAGGACAGAGTAATGAAAAACTGTTTTTT | CASSQGQSNEKLFF
NA | TRBJ2-3 | TRBV7-8 | many | TGTGCCAGCAGCTTAGCTGAGCGGGCAGATACGCAGTATTTT | CASSLAERADTQYF
TRBD1 | TRBJ2-3 | TRBV7-8 | NA | TGTGCCAGCAGCTTAGAGGGGGCGAGCACAGATACGCAGTATTTT | CASSLEGASTDTQYF
NA | TRBJ2-5 | TRBV9 | few | TGTGCCAGCAGCGTAGCCCCGGGCCCTCTACAGACCCAGTACTTC | CASSVAPGPLQTQYF
NA | TRBJ1-1 | TRBV6-5 | few | TGTGCCAGCAGTTACTCGGAGAGTGGGACTGAAGCTTTCTTT | CASSYSESGTEAFF
NA | TRBJ2-6 | TRBV11-3 | few | TGTGCCAGCAGCTTGGACTGGTCTGGGGCCAACGTCCTGACTTTC | CASSLDWSGANVLTF
TRBD2 | TRBJ2-1 | TRBV12-3/TRBV12-4 | few | TGTGCCAGCAGTTTAGTTAGCGGGGGGGCCGGGTATGAGCAGTTCTTC | CASSLVSGGAGYEQFF
TRBD2 | TRBJ2-5 | TRBV7-2 | many | TGTGCCAGCAGCTCGGGACTAGCGTGGGAGACCCAGTACTTC | CASSSGLAWETQYF
TRBD2 | TRBJ2-1 | TRBV5-6 | many | TGTGCCAGCAGCTACCCCTTGGGGGGGTCATACAATGAGCAGTTCTTC | CASSYPLGGSYNEQFF
TRBD2 | TRBJ2-1 | TRBV7-7 | few | TGTGCCAGCAGCTTAGGGCTAGCGGGAGGGCCAGGCGGCAATGAGCAGTTCTTC | CASSLGLAGGPGGNEQFF
NA | TRBJ2-1 | TRBV24-1 | many | TGTGCCACCAGTGATCCCCGGACTGGATGGTTAGCTAATGAGCAGTTCTTC | CATSDPRTGWLANEQFF
TRBD1 | TRBJ2-3 | TRBV5-1 | NA | TGCGCCAGCAGTCAAGGACAGGCGAGGGGGGATACGCAGTATTTT | CASSQGQARGDTQYF
TRBD1 | TRBJ1-5 | TRBV5-1 | many | TGCGCCAGCAGCAAGGGACAGGGTCAGCCCCAGCATTTT | CASSKGQGQPQHF
NA | TRBJ1-1 | TRBV12-3/TRBV12-4 | many | TGTGCCAGCAGTTTTGGGGCGATAGGACAGTCCCCCGAAGCTTTCTTT | CASSFGAIGQSPEAFF
TRBD2 | TRBJ2-1 | TRBV6-1 | NA | TGTGCCAGCACTGTTAGCGGGGGGTTAGATGAGCAGTTCTTC | CASTVSGGLDEQFF
NA | TRBJ2-5 | TRBV15 | NA | TGTGCCACCAGCAGGAAACCGTCGGCGGCAGGGTCAGAGACCCAGTACTTC | CATSRKPSAAGSETQYF